This TCR beta chain was captured in a study of response to subunit inactivated influenza vaccine. TCRdb ran MiXCR on the RT-PCR reads and lists one entry per CDR3 protein. The sample holds some 800,000 distinct CDR3 sequences, approximately 22% seen once. Only a few counts were recorded for this clonotype. Its cognate antigen is unknown. With V trimmed by 4 bases and J by 7 bases, 14 bases remained unmatched. CDR1 and CDR2 from the germline V gene are DFQATT and SNEGSKA (reference sequence). The CDR3 length is 17 residues. Study-level points and caveats: That few new T cells are recruited by each seasonal influenza vaccination was the authors' suggestion.

This receptor was identified in a man aged 45-60 years who received an inactivated influenza vaccine. V gene TRBV20-1 combines with J gene TRBJ2-1, with 12 bases identical to TRBD2. The sample consisted of PBMCs from blood, taken approximately 5 days after vaccination. The CDR3 DNA is TGCAGTGCTATAGAACTAGCGGGGGGAAATTTAAAAAATGAGCAGTTCTTC. As protein: CSAIELAGGNLKNEQFF.